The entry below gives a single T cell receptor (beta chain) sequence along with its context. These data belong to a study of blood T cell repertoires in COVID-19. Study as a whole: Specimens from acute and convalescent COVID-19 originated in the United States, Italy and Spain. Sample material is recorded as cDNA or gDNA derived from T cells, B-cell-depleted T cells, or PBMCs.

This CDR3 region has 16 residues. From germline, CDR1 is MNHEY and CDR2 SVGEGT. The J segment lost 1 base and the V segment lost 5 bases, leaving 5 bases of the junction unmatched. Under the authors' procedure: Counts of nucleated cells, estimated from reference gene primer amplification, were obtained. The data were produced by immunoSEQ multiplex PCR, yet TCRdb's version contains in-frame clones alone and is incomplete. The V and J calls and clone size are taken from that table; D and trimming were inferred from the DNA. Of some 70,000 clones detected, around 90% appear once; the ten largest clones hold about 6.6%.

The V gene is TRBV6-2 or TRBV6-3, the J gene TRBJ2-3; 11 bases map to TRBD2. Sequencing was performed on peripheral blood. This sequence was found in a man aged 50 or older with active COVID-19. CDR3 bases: TGTGCCAGCAGTGCGGGACTAGCGGTAGGCACAGATACGCAGTATTTT. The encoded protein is CASSAGLAVGTDTQYF.